Below, 13 T cell receptor beta chains from the same sample are listed, as sequenced in a study of blood T cell repertoires in COVID-19. Data came from immunoSEQ multiplex PCR; TCRdb stores just in-frame clones and leaves some out. In the table there are roughly 240,000 clones, about 84% of which are singletons. Sequencing was done on a sample of PBMCs or T cells enriched from blood (not recorded which). The receptors were gathered from a woman aged 45-65 years who had recovered from COVID-19.

The rearrangement links TRBV5-5 to TRBJ1-1, with 8 bases lining up with TRBD1. Germline values: CDR1 SGHKS, CDR2 YYEKEE (reference sequence). V trimming: 3 bases; J trimming: 2 bases; junction bases outside the gene matches: 3. The CDR3 covers 14 residues. The CDR3 DNA is TGTGCCAGCAGCTACGGACAGGGAAACACTGAAGCTTTCTTT. Its protein product is CASSYGQGNTEAFF.

J is TRBJ2-7 and V is TRBV9; possible D gene TRBD1, 6 bases. The V and J ends lost 0 bases and 1 base respectively, with 8 bases between them. This CDR3 spans 14 amino acids. Germline V lookup: CDR1 SGDLS, CDR2 YYNGEE. CDR3 in DNA: TGTGCCAGCAGCGTAGCTACAGGGTCCTACGAGCAGTACTTC. Translation: CASSVATGSYEQYF.

The J gene is TRBJ1-3, the V gene TRBV3-1 (or the pseudogene TRBV3-2); TRBD1 aligns across 9 bases. V shed 6 bases, J shed 0 bases, and the junction held 3 bases outside the gene matches. The CDR3 has 15 amino acids. Germline-derived CDR1 and CDR2 are LGHDT and YNNKEL (reference sequence). CDR3 loop: CASRQDRGSGNTIYF. Here the CDR3 DNA reads TGTGCCAGCAGACAGGACAGGGGCTCTGGAAACACCATATATTTT.

V and J are TRBV28 and TRBJ1-1, with a possible D match to TRBD1 (5 bases). The germline V gene has CDR1 MDHEN and CDR2 SYDVKM. The CDR3 has 12 residues. V lost 6 bases, J lost 10 bases, and 15 bases lay in between. This CDR3 reads CASSSITGRAFF. DNA of the CDR3: TGTGCCAGCAGCTCGATTACAGGTAGAGCTTTCTTT.

This chain joins TRBV7-9 and TRBJ2-7, with a tentative D call TRBD2 (6 bases). This CDR3 contains 17 residues. The germline V gene encodes CDR1 SEHNR and CDR2 FQNEAQ (reference sequence). The V end was cut by 1 base, the J end by 2 bases, with 18 bases between. CDR3 in DNA: TGTGCCAGCAGCTTAGTAGGTCGTGGGGGGAGAGCCTACGAGCAGTACTTC. It is translated as CASSLVGRGGRAYEQYF.

CDR3 nucleotides: TGTGCCAGCTCGTTGGGGACAGGCACCTCTGGGGCCAACGTCCTGACTTTC. It encodes CASSLGTGTSGANVLTF. This chain uses TRBV18 with TRBJ2-6; 8 bases agree with TRBD1. Germline CDR1 KGHSH, CDR2 LQKENI. The CDR3 is made up of 17 amino acids. V dropped 6 bases and J dropped 0; count of bases not matched to a gene: 7.

J is TRBJ1-2 and V is TRBV9; 7 nucleotides match TRBD1. J gave up 4 bases and V 4 bases, and 7 bases lay outside the gene matches. CDR1 is SGDLS, CDR2 YYNGEE, per germline. CDR3 size: 14 residues. The chain's CDR3 is CASSPDDRAYGYTF. The CDR3 region has the DNA TGTGCCAGCAGCCCAGACGACAGGGCCTATGGCTACACCTTC.

The chain uses TRBV4-1 and TRBJ1-2; TRBD1 aligns across 7 bases. Trimming took 6 bases from V and 8 from J; bases not matched to a gene: 6. Germline CDR1 MGHRA, CDR2 YSYEKL. The CDR3 has 12 amino acids. This chain's CDR3 is CASRTTGDGYTF. In DNA, the CDR3 is TGCGCCAGCAGAACTACAGGGGACGGCTACACCTTC.

The V call is TRBV6-1, the J call TRBJ2-5; weak D call: TRBD2 (6 bases). The CDR3 has 15 amino acids. V lost 0 bases to trimming and J lost 4 bases, with 12 bases between them. From germline, CDR1 is MNHNS and CDR2 SASEGT. DNA for the CDR3: TGTGCCAGCAGTGAAGCTAGCGGACACTTAGAGACCCAGTACTTC. Residues: CASSEASGHLETQYF.

The V call is TRBV7-9, the J call TRBJ1-2; TRBD1 might be the D (6 bases). CDR3 size: 18 residues. Germline V CDR1 and CDR2: SEHNR, FQNEAQ (reference sequence). V was cut by 2 bases and J by 2 bases, with 21 bases left in between. In DNA form, the CDR3 reads TGTGCCAGCAGCTTACAGTCAGCCCGGGACATCCTAAACTATGGCTACACCTTC. It encodes CASSLQSARDILNYGYTF.

This clone was seen just once. This rearrangement joins TRBV5-1 to TRBJ2-1; D might be TRBD1 (5 bases). Germline CDR1 reads SGHRS; CDR2 reads YFSETQ. This CDR3 comprises 15 residues. V lost 0 bases and J lost 0, with 7 bases in between. The CDR3 sequence is CASSLGGLSYNEQFF. The CDR3, as DNA: TGCGCCAGCAGCTTGGGGGGCCTCTCCTACAATGAGCAGTTCTTC.

The V gene is TRBV28, the J gene TRBJ1-5; 7 bases are a match to TRBD1. Trimming took 4 bases from V and 7 from J; bases not matched to a gene: 10. The CDR3 loop spans 15 amino acids. Germline CDR1 and CDR2: MDHEN and SYDVKM. This CDR3 is CASSSQTGVGQPQHF. The CDR3 DNA is TGTGCCAGCAGTTCCCAAACAGGGGTAGGCCAGCCCCAGCATTTT.

The chain has TRBV5-5 and TRBJ2-1; weak D call: TRBD2 (6 bases). V lost 0 bases, J lost 0 bases, and 10 bases lay in between. The CDR3 spans 16 residues. Germline loops: CDR1 SGHKS, CDR2 YYEKEE (reference sequence). CDR3 region: CASSLGEAVSYNEQFF. The DNA of the CDR3 is TGTGCCAGCAGCTTGGGGGAGGCAGTCTCCTACAATGAGCAGTTCTTC.